This T cell receptor beta chain was captured in a study of T cell responses to AZD1222 COVID-19 vaccine. Regarding the study as a whole: It should be noted that donors were predominantly white British and more often female, and clonal diversity was possibly underestimated. At 160-218 and 743-854, vaccine-associated CD4 TCRs were dominant, and they spanned spike.

The method was immunoSEQ multiplex PCR; TCRdb's version includes in-frame clones alone and lacks a portion of them. The sample includes approximately 180,000 clones, approximately 95% of them seen just once. Per the germline V gene, CDR1 is SGHDT and CDR2 is YYEEEE. V lost 0 bases and J 7 bases, leaving 11 bases between the germline ends. The length of the CDR3 is 14 residues. For this clone: Its antigen is unknown.

Sequenced here: peripheral blood, sampled 28 days after the second dose of the MenACWY control vaccine. The chain has TRBV5-6 and TRBJ1-5; D may be TRBD1 (5 bases). This TCR was recovered from an adult who received the MenACWY meningococcal vaccine as a control. CDR3 nucleotide sequence: TGTGCCAGCAGCTTGGCAGGGAGCCACCAGCCCCAGCATTTT. This sequence encodes CASSLAGSHQPQHF.